Listed here is a single T cell receptor (beta chain). V gave up 7 bases and J gave up 8 bases, with 9 bases separating them. Germline CDR1 MNHEY, CDR2 SVGAGI. The CDR3 length is 12 residues. These data come from a study of T cell responses to AZD1222 COVID-19 vaccine. The repertoire was sequenced with immunoSEQ multiplex PCR; TCRdb's copy has only in-frame clones and lacks some. The table includes roughly 80,000 clones, over 75% detected once. The TCR was taken from an adult in good health. Sequencing used peripheral blood, obtained on day 0 of MenACWY control vaccination. J is TRBJ1-6 and V is TRBV6-5; D is unclear. Written as DNA, the CDR3 is TGTGCCAGCAAAGCACGGGATTCACCCCTCCACTTT. It translates to CASKARDSPLHF.